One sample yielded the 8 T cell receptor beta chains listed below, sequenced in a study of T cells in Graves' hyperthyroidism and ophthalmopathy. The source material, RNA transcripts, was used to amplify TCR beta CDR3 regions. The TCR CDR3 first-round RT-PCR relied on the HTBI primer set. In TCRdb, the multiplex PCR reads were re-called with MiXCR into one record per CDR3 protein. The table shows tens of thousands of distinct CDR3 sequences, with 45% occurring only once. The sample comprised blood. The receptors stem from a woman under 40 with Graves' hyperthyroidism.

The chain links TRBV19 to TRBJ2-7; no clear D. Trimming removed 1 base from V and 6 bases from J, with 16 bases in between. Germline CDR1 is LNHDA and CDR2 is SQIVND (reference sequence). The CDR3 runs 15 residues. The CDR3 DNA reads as TGTGCCAGTAGTATAGGTCGAGAAGGCGGTTGCGAGCAGTACTTC. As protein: CASSIGREGGCEQYF.

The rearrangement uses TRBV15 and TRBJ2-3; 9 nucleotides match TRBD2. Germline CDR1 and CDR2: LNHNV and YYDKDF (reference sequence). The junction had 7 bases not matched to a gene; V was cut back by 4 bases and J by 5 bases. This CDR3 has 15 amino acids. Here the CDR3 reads CATSKGGGAGDTQYF. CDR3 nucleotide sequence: TGTGCCACCAGCAAAGGCGGGGGGGCTGGAGATACGCAGTATTTT. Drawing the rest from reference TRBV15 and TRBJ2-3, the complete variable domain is DAMVIQNPRYQVTQFGKPVTLSCSQTLNHNVMYWYQQKSSQAPKLLFHYYDKDFNNEADTPDNFQSRRPNTSFCFLDIRSPGLGDTAMYLCATSKGGGAGDTQYFGPGTRLTVL.

CDR3 loop: CASSLGGADTQYF. In DNA form, the CDR3 reads TGTGCCAGCAGCTTGGGAGGGGCGGATACGCAGTATTTT. This chain uses TRBV5-4 with TRBJ2-3; D may match TRBD1 or TRBD2 (5 bases each). The CDR3 totals 13 residues. The germline V gene has CDR1 SGHNT and CDR2 YYREEE (reference sequence). Between the trimmed V and J ends, which lost 0 bases and 6 bases, there was a span of 8 bases.

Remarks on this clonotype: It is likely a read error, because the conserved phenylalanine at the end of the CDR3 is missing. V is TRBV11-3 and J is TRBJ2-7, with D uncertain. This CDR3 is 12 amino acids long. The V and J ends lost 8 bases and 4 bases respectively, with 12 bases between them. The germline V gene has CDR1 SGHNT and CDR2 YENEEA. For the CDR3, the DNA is TGTGCCAGCTGCAAATCGGGTTACGAGCAGTACTTG. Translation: CASCKSGYEQYL.

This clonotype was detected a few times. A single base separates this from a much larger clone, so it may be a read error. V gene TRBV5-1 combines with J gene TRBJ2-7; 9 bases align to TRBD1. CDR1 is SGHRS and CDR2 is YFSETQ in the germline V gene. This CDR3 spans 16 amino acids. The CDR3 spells CASSRSPAGTGSERYF. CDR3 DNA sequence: TGCGCCAGCAGCAGATCCCCAGCAGGGACAGGGAGCGAGCGGTACTTC.

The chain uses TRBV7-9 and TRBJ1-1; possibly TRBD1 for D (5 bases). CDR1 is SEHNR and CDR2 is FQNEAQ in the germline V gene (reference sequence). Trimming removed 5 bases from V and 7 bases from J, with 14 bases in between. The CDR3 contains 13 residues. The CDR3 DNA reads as TGTGCCAGCAGCCAGGGCAGGGTTGGTGAAGCTTTCTTT. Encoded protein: CASSQGRVGEAFF. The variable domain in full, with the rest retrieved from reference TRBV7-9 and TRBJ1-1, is DTGVSQNPRHKITKRGQNVTFRCDPISEHNRLYWYRQTLGQGPEFLTYFQNEAQLEKSRLLSDRFSAERPKGSFSTLEIQRTEQGDSAMYLCASSQGRVGEAFFGQGTRLTVV.

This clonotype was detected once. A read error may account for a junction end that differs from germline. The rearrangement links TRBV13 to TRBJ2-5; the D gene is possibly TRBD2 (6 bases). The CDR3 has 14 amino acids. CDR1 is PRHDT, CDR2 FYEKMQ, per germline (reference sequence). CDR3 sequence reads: CAGRERGSIETQHF. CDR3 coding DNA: TGTGCCGGCAGGGAACGGGGGTCTATAGAGACCCAGCACTTC.

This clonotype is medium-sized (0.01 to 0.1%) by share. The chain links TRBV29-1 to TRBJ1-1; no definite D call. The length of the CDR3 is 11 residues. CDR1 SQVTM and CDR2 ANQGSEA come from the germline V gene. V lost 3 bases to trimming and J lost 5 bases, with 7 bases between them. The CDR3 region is CSVDMGTEAFF. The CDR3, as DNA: TGCAGCGTTGATATGGGGACTGAAGCTTTCTTT.